One sample yielded the 23 T cell receptor beta chains listed below, sequenced in a study of blood T cell repertoires in COVID-19. Clones were read by immunoSEQ multiplex PCR, and TCRdb kept only the in-frame ones, dropping some. The profile shows a few hundred thousand clones, about 85% of them singletons. The sequenced sample was PBMCs or T cells enriched from blood (not recorded which). These receptors were taken from a woman aged 45-65 years who had been exposed to COVID-19.

The chain couples TRBV12-5 to TRBJ1-1; the match to TRBD1 covers 7 bases. The CDR3 is 11 residues long. V trimming: 6 bases; J trimming: 13 bases; junction bases outside the gene matches: 8. CDR1 is LGHNT, CDR2 FRNRAP, per germline. Here the CDR3 reads CASGPDRDGFF. DNA of the CDR3: TGTGCTAGTGGCCCCGACAGGGATGGTTTCTTT.

The chain employs TRBV30 and TRBJ1-6; 7 bases map to TRBD1. V was pared by 3 bases and J by 7 bases, with 3 bases of the junction left unmatched. The germline gives CDR1 GTSNPN, CDR2 SVGIG (reference sequence). CDR3 size: 13 residues. Here the CDR3 reads CAWRDRQNSPLHF. In nucleotides, the CDR3 is TGTGCCTGGAGGGACAGGCAAAATTCACCCCTCCACTTT.

The chain uses TRBV19 and TRBJ2-2, with 9 bases identical to TRBD1. There are 15 residues in the CDR3. The germline V gene has CDR1 LNHDA and CDR2 SQIVND (reference sequence). V gave up 4 bases and J gave up 5 bases; unmatched junction bases: 5. CDR3 DNA: TGTGCCAGTAGTACGGACAGGGGAGGAACCGGGGAGCTGTTTTTT. Its protein is CASSTDRGGTGELFF.

The chain is built from TRBV5-1 and TRBJ2-3; D is possibly TRBD2 (5 bases). V gave up 4 bases and J gave up 1 base, with 19 bases separating them. The CDR3 extends over 17 amino acids. Germline lookup yields CDR1 SGHRS and CDR2 YFSETQ. In nucleotides, the CDR3 is TGCGCCAGCAGCCCCATCGGACTCACGTCAGGCACAGATACGCAGTATTTT. This codes for CASSPIGLTSGTDTQYF.

The chain is built from TRBV2 and TRBJ1-1, with TRBD1 matching 8 bases. Per germline, CDR1 SNHLY and CDR2 FYNNEI. The CDR3 extends over 15 amino acids. The ends lost 5 bases at V and 4 bases at J; junction bases unmatched: 9. The CDR3, as DNA: TGTGCCAGCAGTCTCCCAGACAGGGGACGCACTGAAGCTTTCTTT. Its protein is CASSLPDRGRTEAFF.

This chain links TRBV7-2 with TRBJ1-3; tentative D call: TRBD1 (5 bases). The CDR3 loop spans 13 amino acids. Germline V CDR1 and CDR2: SGHTA, FQGNSA. Trimming took 2 bases from V and 5 from J, leaving 7 bases between them. The CDR3 region has the DNA TGTGCCAGCAGCTTACAGGGAAGAAACACCATATATTTT. Its protein product is CASSLQGRNTIYF.

The chain uses TRBV12-3 or TRBV12-4 and TRBJ1-1, with a possible D match to TRBD1 (5 bases). V was cut by 6 bases and J by 6 bases, with 11 bases left in between. This CDR3 is 12 amino acids long. CDR3 in DNA: TGTGCCAGCAGCCGACGGGGGTCTGAAGCTTTCTTT. Its protein product is CASSRRGSEAFF.

This chain joins TRBV5-8 and TRBJ2-3, with 8 bases aligning to TRBD1. Trimming cost V 4 bases and J 4 bases; bases outside gene matches: 8. Looked up from germline, CDR1 is SGHTS and CDR2 is YDEGEE. This CDR3 region has 15 residues. CDR3 amino acids: CASSLRTGGPDTQYF. The CDR3 DNA is TGTGCCAGCAGCCTGAGAACAGGGGGTCCAGATACGCAGTATTTT.

CDR3 amino acids: CSVDRELSRTEAFF. In DNA, the CDR3 is TGCAGCGTCGACAGGGAACTCTCGCGGACTGAAGCTTTCTTT. This rearrangement joins TRBV29-1 to TRBJ1-1, with 7 bases lining up with TRBD1. Trimming removed 6 bases from V and 5 bases from J; junction bases left unmatched: 12. Germline V gene lookup returns CDR1 SQVTM and CDR2 ANQGSEA. The length of the CDR3 is 14 residues.

The chain is built from TRBV29-1 and TRBJ1-2; a weak D match, TRBD1 (5 bases). Germline CDR1 and CDR2: SQVTM and ANQGSEA. The CDR3 contains 11 residues. The CDR3 sequence: CMGIGDYGYTF. As DNA, the CDR3 is TGCATGGGTATAGGGGACTATGGCTACACCTTC. The entire variable domain, with the rest obtained from reference TRBV29-1 and TRBJ1-2, is as follows: SAVISQKPSRDICQRGTSLTIQCQVDSQVTMMFWYRQQPGQSLTLIATANQGSEATYESGFVIDKFPISRPNLTFSTLTVSNMSPEDSSIYLCMGIGDYGYTFGSGTRLTVV.

This chain connects TRBV6-5 to TRBJ1-1; 9 bases match TRBD1. Per germline, CDR1 MNHEY and CDR2 SVGAGI. After removal of 0 bases from V and 4 bases from J, the junction contained 3 bases not matched to a gene. The CDR3 is 15 residues long. The CDR3 loop is CASSYSYRGRTEAFF. The CDR3 coding sequence is TGTGCCAGCAGTTACTCGTACAGGGGGCGCACTGAAGCTTTCTTT.

The chain joins TRBV13 to TRBJ2-2; the match to TRBD2 covers 14 bases. The CDR3 runs to 19 residues. Losses at the gene ends were 8 bases for V and 5 bases for J; bases not matched to a gene: 16. CDR1 and CDR2 (germline): PRHDT, FYEKMQ (reference sequence). This chain's CDR3 is CASSGRLRTSGGSTGELFF. The CDR3 DNA is TGTGCCAGCTCAGGGCGCCTGCGGACTAGCGGGGGGTCTACCGGGGAGCTGTTTTTT. Together with reference TRBV13 and TRBJ2-2, the CDR3 gives the full variable domain: AAGVIQSPRHLIKEKRETATLKCYPIPRHDTVYWYQQGPGQDPQFLISFYEKMQSDKGSIPDRFSAQQFSDYHSELNMSSLELGDSALYFCASSGRLRTSGGSTGELFFGEGSRLTVL.

V is TRBV14 and J is TRBJ2-3, with a possible D match to TRBD1 (6 bases). The CDR3 sequence is 12 residues long. V was cut by 0 bases and J by 9 bases, with 7 bases left in between. Germline lookup yields CDR1 SGHDN and CDR2 FVKESK. The CDR3 DNA sequence: TGTGCCAGCAGCCAAGACAGGGGAACGCAGTATTTT. As protein: CASSQDRGTQYF.

The rearrangement uses TRBV19 and TRBJ1-2; D gene unclear. Germline CDR1 LNHDA, CDR2 SQIVND (reference sequence). This CDR3 is 13 amino acids long. Trimming pared 6 bases from V and 4 bases from J, leaving 12 bases between. The chain's CDR3 is CASSRTEAYGYTF. The CDR3 DNA reads TGTGCCAGTAGCCGGACTGAAGCCTATGGCTACACCTTC.

This chain joins TRBV5-5 and TRBJ1-1, with TRBD1 matching 8 bases. V dropped 3 bases and J dropped 8; count of bases not matched to a gene: 3. Germline CDR1 and CDR2: SGHKS and YYEKEE (reference sequence). The CDR3 runs to 12 residues. CDR3 sequence reads: CASSSTGVEAFF. The DNA for the CDR3 is TGTGCCAGCAGCTCGACAGGGGTAGAAGCTTTCTTT.

The chain is built from TRBV5-1 and TRBJ2-6; D is unclear. V was trimmed by 2 bases and J by 0 bases, leaving 6 bases between them. This CDR3 spans 15 amino acids. Germline values: CDR1 SGHRS, CDR2 YFSETQ. The CDR3: CASSFSVSGANVLTF. The CDR3, as DNA: TGCGCCAGCAGCTTCTCCGTCTCTGGGGCCAACGTCCTGACTTTC.

The chain carries TRBV7-9 and TRBJ2-2, with a tentative D call TRBD2 (6 bases). This CDR3 comprises 11 residues. The germline V gene has CDR1 SEHNR and CDR2 FQNEAQ (reference sequence). Trimming removed 11 bases at V and 6 bases at J, with 10 bases between. The CDR3 DNA is TGTGCCGTTGCGGGGCCCGGGGAGCTGTTTTTT. Amino acid sequence: CAVAGPGELFF. Together with reference TRBV7-9 and TRBJ2-2, the CDR3 gives the full variable domain: DTGVSQNPRHKITKRGQNVTFRCDPISEHNRLYWYRQTLGQGPEFLTYFQNEAQLEKSRLLSDRFSAERPKGSFSTLEIQRTEQGDSAMYLCAVAGPGELFFGEGSRLTVL.

A few counts support this clone. CDR3 protein: CASSLDRDKAFF. The CDR3 DNA reads TGTGCCAGCAGCCTCGACAGGGACAAAGCTTTCTTT. This chain uses TRBV28 with TRBJ1-1, with 7 positions matching TRBD1. Germline values: CDR1 MDHEN, CDR2 SYDVKM. The CDR3 length is 12 residues. Trimming cost V 6 bases and J 9 bases; bases outside gene matches: 7.

This clone was seen only once. The chain is built from TRBV7-9 and TRBJ2-3; no reliable D call. Germline assignment: CDR1 SEHNR and CDR2 FQNEAQ (reference sequence). The CDR3 is 11 residues long. Trimming removed 5 bases at V and 10 bases at J, with 10 bases between. CDR3 coding DNA: TGTGCCAGCAGCCTTAATAATGCGCAGTATTTT. As protein: CASSLNNAQYF.

This clone appeared once. This rearrangement joins TRBV28 to TRBJ1-5, with D maybe TRBD1 (5 bases). The CDR3 totals 15 residues. Trimming left V 5 bases short and J 9 bases short, with 20 bases between. CDR1 MDHEN and CDR2 SYDVKM come from the germline V gene. The CDR3 spells CASSMEGSRTWPQHF. The CDR3 DNA follows: TGTGCCAGCAGTATGGAGGGGTCGAGAACGTGGCCCCAGCATTTT.

The V gene is TRBV3-1 (or the pseudogene TRBV3-2), the J gene TRBJ1-1; 8 bases are a match to TRBD1. The germline V gene encodes CDR1 LGHDT and CDR2 YNNKEL (reference sequence). The V gene end was trimmed by 2 bases and the J gene end by 1 base; junction bases not matched to a gene: 6. CDR3 length: 16 residues. The CDR3 region is CASSQHLGQANTEAFF. The CDR3 DNA reads as TGTGCCAGCAGCCAACACCTGGGACAGGCGAACACTGAAGCTTTCTTT.

This chain joins TRBV7-9 and TRBJ1-4, with D uncertain. V dropped 5 bases and J dropped 8 bases, with 21 bases sitting between them. This CDR3 is built from 16 residues. The germline V gene has CDR1 SEHNR and CDR2 FQNEAQ (reference sequence). CDR3 region: CASSRSIGRMEEKLFF. The CDR3 DNA reads as TGTGCCAGCAGCCGGTCAATCGGCAGGATGGAAGAAAAACTGTTTTTT.

The CDR3 sequence is CATSDPTWTGELFF. CDR3 nucleotide sequence: TGTGCCACCAGTGATCCCACTTGGACCGGGGAGCTGTTTTTT. The rearrangement links TRBV24-1 to TRBJ2-2; D is unresolved. The germline V gene has CDR1 KGHDR and CDR2 SFDVKD. This CDR3 comprises 14 residues. V was shortened by 3 bases and J by 5 bases, with 9 bases between the two germline ends.